This T cell receptor (beta chain) emerged from a study of OX40 agonist ivuxolimab in advanced cancers. Looking at the study overall: Three patients had partial responses: one hepatocellular carcinoma, two cutaneous melanoma. Study results and limitations: Some patients who did not respond also had low normalized T-cell clonal expansion.

Measured with immunoSEQ multiplex PCR; TCRdb has only the in-frame clones, and not every one. The sample records 60,000 to 75,000 clones, around 93% being singletons. Regarding this clone: The antigen is not known.

Source: CD4+ or CD8+ T cells sorted from blood, taken in a trial of the OX40 agonist ivuxolimab. The TCR was taken from an adult with an advanced solid tumor such as melanoma, head and neck, liver or kidney cancer.

The CDR3 spells CASSEFGGGNQPQHF. CDR3 nucleotide sequence: TGTGCCAGCAGTGAGTTTGGGGGGGGCAATCAGCCCCAGCATTTT. The chain has TRBV6-1 and TRBJ1-5, with D maybe TRBD1 (5 bases). Trimming pared 3 bases from V and 2 bases from J, leaving 11 bases between. The V gene's germline CDR1 is MNHNS and CDR2 SASEGT. The CDR3 spans 15 residues.